Listed here are 3 T cell receptor beta chains from one sample, sequenced in a study of T cells of healthy individuals. Using its own MiXCR run on the 5' RACE reads, TCRdb lists one record per CDR3 protein. The sample has some 100,000 distinct CDR3 sequences; under 20% are singletons. These receptors all come from a human donor in good health.

Here the CDR3 reads CSASKLLSDYGYTF. The DNA of the CDR3 is TGCAGTGCTAGTAAACTCCTATCTGACTATGGCTACACCTTC. The chain couples TRBV20-1 to TRBJ1-2; no clear D gene. V was cut by 3 bases and J by 3 bases, with 14 bases left in between. The CDR3 is 14 amino acids. Looked up from germline, CDR1 is DFQATT and CDR2 is SNEGSKA (reference sequence).

This clonotype was seen ten or more times. The DNA for the CDR3 is TGTGCCAGCAGCCCTACCACAGGGGGAGAGACCCAGTACTTC. This translates into CASSPTTGGETQYF. V usage is TRBV6-1 and J usage is TRBJ2-5; 8 nucleotides agree with TRBD1. CDR3 length equals 14 residues. Germline assignment: CDR1 MNHNS and CDR2 SASEGT. With V trimmed by 6 bases and J by 4 bases, 7 bases remained unmatched.

This clonotype has only a few counts. The chain is built from TRBV6-2 or TRBV6-3 and TRBJ2-3; 7 bases match TRBD1. Germline V gives CDR1 MNHEY, CDR2 SVGEGT. The CDR3 covers 16 residues. Trimming took 10 bases from V and 2 from J; bases not matched to a gene: 15. The CDR3 DNA follows: TGTGCCACCCTATCAGATAGGGGGCCCTTCACAGATACGCAGTATTTT. Protein: CATLSDRGPFTDTQYF.